The present T cell receptor beta chain was sequenced within a study of CD8 T cells in ankylosing spondylitis. Study results and limitations: Characteristic, it appeared, of ankylosing spondylitis blood was a TCR beta motif of roughly eight highly homologous variants. Some of these motif variants have turned up before, in reports on reactive arthritis synovial fluid and blood.

One entry per CDR3 protein, called by TCRdb with MiXCR from the 5' RACE reads. The sample lists roughly 300,000 distinct CDR3 sequences, under 8.5% occurring once. This clonotype has a handful of counts. What it binds is unknown. The CDR3 has 13 amino acids. Germline V gene sequence: CDR1 SNHLY, CDR2 FYNNEI. V was pared by 10 bases and J by 1 base, with 13 bases between. The chain is built from TRBV2 and TRBJ1-1; no firm D call. Sequenced input: blood, either unsorted or a sorted T cell fraction (not recorded which). The sequence derives from a male donor with ankylosing spondylitis. The CDR3 reads CATADHRNTEAFF. CDR3 in DNA: TGTGCCACCGCGGACCACAGGAACACTGAAGCTTTCTTT.